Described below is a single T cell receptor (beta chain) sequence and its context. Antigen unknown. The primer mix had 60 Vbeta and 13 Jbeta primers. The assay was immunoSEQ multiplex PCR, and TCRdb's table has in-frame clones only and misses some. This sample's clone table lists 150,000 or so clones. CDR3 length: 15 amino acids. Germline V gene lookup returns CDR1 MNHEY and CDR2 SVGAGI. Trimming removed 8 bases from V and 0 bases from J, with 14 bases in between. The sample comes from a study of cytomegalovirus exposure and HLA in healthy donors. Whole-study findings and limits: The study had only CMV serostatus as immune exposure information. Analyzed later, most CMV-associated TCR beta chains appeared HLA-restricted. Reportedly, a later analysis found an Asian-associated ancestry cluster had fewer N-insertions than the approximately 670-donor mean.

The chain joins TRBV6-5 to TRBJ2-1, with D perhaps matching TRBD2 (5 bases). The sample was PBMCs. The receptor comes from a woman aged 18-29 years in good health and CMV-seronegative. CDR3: CASRPSGGSYNEQFF. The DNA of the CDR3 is TGTGCCAGCCGCCCGAGCGGAGGCTCCTACAATGAGCAGTTCTTC.